This T cell receptor beta chain is drawn from a study of graft-versus-host responses after intestinal transplantation. This clone was counted once. The target antigen is unknown. Germline CDR1 reads LGHNA; CDR2 reads YSLEER. This CDR3 is built from 14 residues. Trimming pared 6 bases from V and 8 bases from J, leaving 19 bases between. Libraries were prepared by immunoSEQ multiplex PCR; TCRdb keeps only in-frame clonotypes and omits some of them. The sample has roughly 97,000 clones; 91% are singletons. The chain is built from TRBV4-3 and TRBJ1-1; D is perhaps TRBD1 (6 bases). The sequence was collected from a human donor who was the organ donor for an intestinal transplant. This sample comprised unstimulated CD4+ T cells sorted from spleen or lymph node cells, obtained before transplant. CDR3 protein: CASSRFHRETEAFF. The CDR3 nucleotides read TGCGCCAGCAGTCGATTTCACAGGGAAACAGAAGCTTTCTTT.